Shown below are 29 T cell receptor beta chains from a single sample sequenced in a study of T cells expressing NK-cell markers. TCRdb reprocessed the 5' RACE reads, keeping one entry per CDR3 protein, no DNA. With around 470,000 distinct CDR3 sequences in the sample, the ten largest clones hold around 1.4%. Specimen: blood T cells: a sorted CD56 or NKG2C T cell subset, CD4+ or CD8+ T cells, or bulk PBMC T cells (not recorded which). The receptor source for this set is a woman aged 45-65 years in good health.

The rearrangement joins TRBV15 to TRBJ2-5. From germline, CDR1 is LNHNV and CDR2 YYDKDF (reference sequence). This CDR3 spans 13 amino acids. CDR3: CATSRDISDPQYF.

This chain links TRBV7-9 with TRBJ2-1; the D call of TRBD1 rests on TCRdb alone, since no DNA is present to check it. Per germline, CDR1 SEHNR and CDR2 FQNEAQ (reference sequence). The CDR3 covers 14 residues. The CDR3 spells CASSPGQVSNEQFF.

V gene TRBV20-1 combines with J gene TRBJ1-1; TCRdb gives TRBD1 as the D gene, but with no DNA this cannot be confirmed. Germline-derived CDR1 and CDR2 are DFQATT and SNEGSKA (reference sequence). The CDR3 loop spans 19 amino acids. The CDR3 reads CSARDRGLGERYRNTEAFF.

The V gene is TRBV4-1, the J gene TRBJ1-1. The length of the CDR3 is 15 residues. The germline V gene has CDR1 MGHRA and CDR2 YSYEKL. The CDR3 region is CASSQVGRVGTEAFF.

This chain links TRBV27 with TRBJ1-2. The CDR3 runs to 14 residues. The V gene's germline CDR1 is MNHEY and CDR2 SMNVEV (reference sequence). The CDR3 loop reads CASSLSGVSYGYTF.

The CDR3 sequence is CASSLVTNTGELFF. The J gene is TRBJ2-2, the V gene TRBV14. From germline, CDR1 is SGHDN and CDR2 FVKESK. The CDR3 consists of 14 residues.

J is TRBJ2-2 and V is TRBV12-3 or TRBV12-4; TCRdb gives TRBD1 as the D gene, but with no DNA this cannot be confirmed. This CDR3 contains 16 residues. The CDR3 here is CASTFSAGSNTGELFF.

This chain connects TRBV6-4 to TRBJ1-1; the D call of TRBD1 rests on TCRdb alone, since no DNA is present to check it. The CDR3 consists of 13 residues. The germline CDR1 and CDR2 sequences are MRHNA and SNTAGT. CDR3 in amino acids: CASSDKGTGRAFF.

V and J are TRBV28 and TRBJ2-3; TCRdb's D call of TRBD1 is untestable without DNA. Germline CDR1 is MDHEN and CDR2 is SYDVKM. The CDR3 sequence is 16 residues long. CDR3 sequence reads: CASSSPGQSSTDTQYF.

CDR3 region: CATSDLRCPQGAVGAFF. The chain is built from TRBV24-1 and TRBJ1-1; no DNA is available, so the TRBD1 call from TCRdb remains unchecked. Germline V gene lookup returns CDR1 KGHDR and CDR2 SFDVKD. This CDR3 has 17 amino acids.

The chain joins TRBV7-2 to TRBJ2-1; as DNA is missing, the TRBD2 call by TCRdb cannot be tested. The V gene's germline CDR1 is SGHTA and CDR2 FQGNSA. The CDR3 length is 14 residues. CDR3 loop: CASSLSSLLSEQFF.

The CDR3 is CSAGRTSGTTDTQYF. The chain has TRBV20-1 and TRBJ2-3; absent DNA, TCRdb's TRBD2 call cannot be checked. Per the germline V gene, CDR1 is DFQATT and CDR2 is SNEGSKA (reference sequence). This CDR3 contains 15 residues.

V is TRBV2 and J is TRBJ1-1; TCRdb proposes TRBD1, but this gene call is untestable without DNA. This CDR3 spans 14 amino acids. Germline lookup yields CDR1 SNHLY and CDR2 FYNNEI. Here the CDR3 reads CASRPTQTGTEAFF.

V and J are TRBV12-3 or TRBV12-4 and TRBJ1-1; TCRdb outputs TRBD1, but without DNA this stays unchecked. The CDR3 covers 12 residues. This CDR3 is CASSRDSTEAFF.

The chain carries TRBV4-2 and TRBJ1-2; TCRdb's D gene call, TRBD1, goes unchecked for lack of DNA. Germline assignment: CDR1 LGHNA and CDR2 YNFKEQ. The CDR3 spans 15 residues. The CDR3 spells CASSQAMGQTYGYTF.

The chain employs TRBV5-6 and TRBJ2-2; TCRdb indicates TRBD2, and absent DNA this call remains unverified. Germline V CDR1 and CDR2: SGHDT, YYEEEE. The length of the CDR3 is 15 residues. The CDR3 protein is CASSYTGDFTGELFF.

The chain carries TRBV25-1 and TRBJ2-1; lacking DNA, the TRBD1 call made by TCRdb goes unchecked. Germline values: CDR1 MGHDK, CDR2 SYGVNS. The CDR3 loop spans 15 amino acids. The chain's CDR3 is CASSGRTGAYNEQFF. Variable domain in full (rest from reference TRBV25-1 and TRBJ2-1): EADIYQTPRYLVIGTGKKITLECSQTMGHDKMYWYQQDPGMELHLIHYSYGVNSTEKGDLSSESTVSRIRTEHFPLTLESARPSHTSQYLCASSGRTGAYNEQFFGPGTRLTVL.

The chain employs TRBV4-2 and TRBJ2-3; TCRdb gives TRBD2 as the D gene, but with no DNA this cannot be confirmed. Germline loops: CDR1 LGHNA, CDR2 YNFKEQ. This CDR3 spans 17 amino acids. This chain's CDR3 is CASSQINSGSVADTQYF.

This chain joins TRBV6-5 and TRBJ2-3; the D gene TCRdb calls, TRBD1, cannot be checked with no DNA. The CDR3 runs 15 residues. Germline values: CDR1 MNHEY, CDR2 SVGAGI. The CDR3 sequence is CASSPQSIGTDTQYF.

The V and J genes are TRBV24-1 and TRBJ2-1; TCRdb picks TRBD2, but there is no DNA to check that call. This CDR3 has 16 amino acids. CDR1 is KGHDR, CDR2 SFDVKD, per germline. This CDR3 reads CATSDLTSGTYNEQFF.

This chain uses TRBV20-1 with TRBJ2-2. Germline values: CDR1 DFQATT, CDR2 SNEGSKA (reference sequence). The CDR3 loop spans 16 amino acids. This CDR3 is CSARVDLGSHTGELFF.

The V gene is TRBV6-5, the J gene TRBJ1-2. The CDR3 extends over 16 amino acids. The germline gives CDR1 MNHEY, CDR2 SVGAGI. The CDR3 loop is CASSRSLLESSYGYTF.

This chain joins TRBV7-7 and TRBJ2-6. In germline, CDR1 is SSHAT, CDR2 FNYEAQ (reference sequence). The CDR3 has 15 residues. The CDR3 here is CASSPTNSGANVLTF.

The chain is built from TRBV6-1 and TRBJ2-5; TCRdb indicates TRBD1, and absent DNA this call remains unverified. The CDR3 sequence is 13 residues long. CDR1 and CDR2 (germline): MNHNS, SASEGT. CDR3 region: CAGAQGAWETQYF.

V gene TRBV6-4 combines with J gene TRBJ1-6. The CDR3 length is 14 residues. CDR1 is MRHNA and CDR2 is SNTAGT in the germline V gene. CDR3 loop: CASSDSISNSPLHF.

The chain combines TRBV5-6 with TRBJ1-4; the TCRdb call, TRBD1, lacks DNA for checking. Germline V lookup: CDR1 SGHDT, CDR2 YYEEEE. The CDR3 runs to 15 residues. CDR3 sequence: CASSLGIAGGEKLFF.

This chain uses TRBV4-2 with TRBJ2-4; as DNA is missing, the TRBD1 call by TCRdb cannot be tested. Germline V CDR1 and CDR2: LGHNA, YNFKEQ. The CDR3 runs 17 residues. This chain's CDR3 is CASRDRGSDGAKNIQYF.

The CDR3 here is CASSSPFPIEAFF. V usage is TRBV7-2 and J usage is TRBJ1-1; the D call from TCRdb, TRBD1, cannot be confirmed without DNA. The CDR3 loop spans 13 amino acids. Germline V gene data show CDR1 as SGHTA and CDR2 as FQGNSA.

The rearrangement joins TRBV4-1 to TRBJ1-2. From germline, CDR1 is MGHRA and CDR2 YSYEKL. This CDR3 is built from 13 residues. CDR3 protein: CASSPPGGTGYTF.